The 12 T cell receptor beta chains listed next were all sequenced from one sample in a study of CD8 T cells in Susac syndrome. RNA amounts of about 0.45 to 1 ug underwent reverse transcription with random hexamers. Each CDR3 protein gets one entry after TCRdb re-called the immunoSEQ multiplex PCR reads with MiXCR. Here the sample spans a few hundred thousand distinct CDR3 sequences, 70% to 90% being singletons. The sequencing input was CD8+ T cells from PBMCs. The receptors shown here come from a human donor with multiple sclerosis.

V gene TRBV7-9 combines with J gene TRBJ2-2, with D possibly being TRBD1 (5 bases). The V gene lost 4 bases and the J gene lost 0 bases, with 9 bases spanning the gap. This CDR3 contains 15 residues. CDR1 and CDR2 from the germline V gene are SEHNR and FQNEAQ (reference sequence). CDR3 loop: CASSSRVPNTGELFF. The CDR3 coding sequence is TGTGCCAGCAGCTCCAGGGTCCCGAACACCGGGGAGCTGTTTTTT.

The J gene is TRBJ2-7, the V gene TRBV7-9; TRBD1 aligns across 9 bases. Germline CDR1 SEHNR, CDR2 FQNEAQ (reference sequence). The J segment lost 2 bases and the V segment lost 5 bases, leaving 16 bases of the junction unmatched. The CDR3 loop spans 18 amino acids. The CDR3 coding sequence is TGTGCCAGCAGCCCTATTACCGGGACAGGGAGGGTAGCCTACGAGCAGTACTTC. Encoded protein: CASSPITGTGRVAYEQYF. Full variable domain (remainder filled in from reference TRBV7-9 and TRBJ2-7): DTGVSQNPRHKITKRGQNVTFRCDPISEHNRLYWYRQTLGQGPEFLTYFQNEAQLEKSRLLSDRFSAERPKGSFSTLEIQRTEQGDSAMYLCASSPITGTGRVAYEQYFGPGTRLTVT.

The chain links TRBV27 to TRBJ1-4; no definite D call. CDR3 size: 15 residues. CDR1 and CDR2 from the germline V gene are MNHEY and SMNVEV (reference sequence). The ends were cut back, 5 bases at V and 4 bases at J, with 14 bases in the middle. CDR3 coding DNA: TGTGCCAGCAGTCCCTGGACCGCCGTTAATGAAAAACTGTTTTTT. It translates to CASSPWTAVNEKLFF.

The gene calls are TRBV6-2 or TRBV6-3 and TRBJ2-1; D is undetermined. Germline loops: CDR1 MNHEY, CDR2 SVGEGT. Trimming removed 2 bases from V and 2 bases from J, with 16 bases in between. This CDR3 contains 17 residues. The CDR3 bases are TGTGCCAGCAGTTACCTCCCGGCGACGGAGACCTACAATGAGCAGTTCTTC. Translating it yields CASSYLPATETYNEQFF.

V and J are TRBV18 and TRBJ2-7, with TRBD2 as a possible D gene (5 bases). The CDR3 is made up of 15 amino acids. The germline gives CDR1 KGHSH, CDR2 LQKENI. V lost 1 base to trimming and J lost 6 bases, with 16 bases between them. The CDR3 here is CASSPRAKDAGEQYF. The CDR3 coding sequence is TGTGCCAGCTCACCACGAGCGAAGGATGCGGGCGAGCAGTACTTC.

A single count supports this clonotype. The genes are TRBV6-1 and TRBJ2-7; TRBD2 is a possible D gene (5 bases). CDR3 size: 14 residues. Trimming pared 4 bases from V and 6 bases from J, leaving 16 bases between. Germline values: CDR1 MNHNS, CDR2 SASEGT. The CDR3 spells CASSGDNRDGEQYF. The CDR3 nucleotides read TGTGCCAGCAGTGGGGATAACCGGGATGGCGAGCAGTACTTC.

The chain recombines TRBV7-2 with TRBJ2-3; no reliable D call. V dropped 2 bases and J dropped 1 base, with 10 bases sitting between them. The CDR3 runs 15 residues. Germline V gene sequence: CDR1 SGHTA, CDR2 FQGNSA. CDR3 amino acids: CASSLNPTRTDTQYF. The CDR3 bases are TGTGCCAGCAGCTTAAACCCTACACGCACAGATACGCAGTATTTT.

The chain joins TRBV6-1 to TRBJ1-4; the D is unclear. CDR1 and CDR2 (germline): MNHNS, SASEGT. The V end was cut by 2 bases, the J end by 8 bases, with 6 bases between. The CDR3 contains 12 residues. CDR3 sequence reads: CASSERSEKLFF. The CDR3 DNA sequence: TGTGCCAGCAGTGAACGAAGCGAAAAACTGTTTTTT.

CDR3 loop: CAITSDATSWEQYF. DNA for the CDR3: TGTGCCATCACCTCAGACGCAACCTCCTGGGAGCAGTACTTC. The chain combines TRBV10-3 with TRBJ2-7; D is unresolved. Trimming cost V 7 bases and J 7 bases, with 20 bases left between them. The germline CDR1 and CDR2 sequences are ENHRY and SYGVKD. The CDR3 contains 14 residues.

V usage is TRBV6-5 and J usage is TRBJ2-1; 8 nucleotides match TRBD2. Trimming at V came to 2 bases and at J to 5 bases, leaving 5 bases not matched to a gene. The germline V gene encodes CDR1 MNHEY and CDR2 SVGAGI. The CDR3 is 15 amino acids. CDR3 loop: CASSYPSGSHNEQFF. In DNA form, the CDR3 reads TGTGCCAGCAGTTACCCCAGCGGGAGCCACAATGAGCAGTTCTTC.

V is TRBV29-1 and J is TRBJ1-2, with D hard to call. The germline V gene has CDR1 SQVTM and CDR2 ANQGSEA. The CDR3 contains 12 residues. Trimming removed 4 bases at V and 8 bases at J, with 14 bases between. The CDR3, as DNA: TGCAGCGTTGTTCGGCCGAAAGGCGGCTACACCTTC. This translates into CSVVRPKGGYTF.

This clonotype was picked up one time. The chain uses TRBV10-3 and TRBJ1-1; tentative D call: TRBD1 (5 bases). Looked up from germline, CDR1 is ENHRY and CDR2 is SYGVKD. CDR3 length: 16 residues. The V end was cut by 3 bases, the J end by 1 base, with 15 bases between. The CDR3 spells CAISEWGEGSNTEAFF. The CDR3 region has the DNA TGTGCCATCAGTGAATGGGGGGAGGGGTCGAACACTGAAGCTTTCTTT.